These 23 T cell receptor beta chains originate from one sample sequenced in a study of regulatory T cells in long-lasting Graves disease. Arm-PCR of CDR3 regions with iRepertoire HTBI primers generated TCR beta libraries. MiXCR, applied by TCRdb to the multiplex PCR reads, yields one record per CDR3 protein. The profile shows 450,000 or so distinct CDR3 sequences, roughly 20% of them singletons. Time point defined: persistent/refractory GD, antithyroid drugs over 5 years with positive TRAb. The TCR library was prepared using RNA isolated from PBMCs. The sequencing here drew on peripheral blood mononuclear cells (PBMCs), taken when the disease was refractory, from a patient treated with antithyroid drugs. These receptors all come from a female donor with Graves disease.

There are many counts of this clonotype. The J gene is TRBJ1-1, the V gene TRBV28; 7 positions agree with TRBD1. This CDR3 region has 14 residues. The V gene end was trimmed by 5 bases and the J gene end by 2 bases; junction bases not matched to a gene: 5. Looked up from germline, CDR1 is MDHEN and CDR2 is SYDVKM. The CDR3 DNA reads TGTGCCAGCAGTAACAGGGGATACAACACTGAAGCTTTCTTT. It codes for CASSNRGYNTEAFF.

This clonotype was detected many times. The rearrangement uses TRBV20-1 and TRBJ2-2; 12 positions match TRBD2. Germline V gene lookup returns CDR1 DFQATT and CDR2 SNEGSKA (reference sequence). This CDR3 has 15 residues. The V and J ends lost 3 bases and 5 bases, in that order; junction bases with no gene match: 4. CDR3 in DNA: TGCAGTGCTAGTATGCTAGCGGGAGGGACCGGGGAGCTGTTTTTT. This codes for CSASMLAGGTGELFF.

This clonotype was counted many times. This rearrangement joins TRBV6-1 to TRBJ2-5, with 9 bases matching TRBD2. V lost 6 bases to trimming and J lost 4 bases; unmatched junction nucleotides: 6. This CDR3 has 14 residues. CDR1 is MNHNS and CDR2 is SASEGT in the germline V gene. The CDR3 region is CASRRLAAVETQYF. DNA for the CDR3: TGTGCCAGCAGAAGACTAGCGGCGGTAGAGACCCAGTACTTC.

This sequence joins TRBV19 and TRBJ1-5; D uncertain. The germline V and J ends were trimmed by 6 bases and 0 bases, with 12 bases remaining between them. This CDR3 contains 15 residues. CDR1 is LNHDA and CDR2 is SQIVND in the germline V gene (reference sequence). The CDR3 DNA is TGTGCCAGTAGCCCGGCCCGAGGTAGCAATCAGCCCCAGCATTTT. Protein product: CASSPARGSNQPQHF.

This clonotype was observed a handful of times. The chain uses TRBV29-1 and TRBJ2-2, with D unresolved. This CDR3 has 13 residues. Germline V lookup: CDR1 SQVTM, CDR2 ANQGSEA. Trimming cost V 7 bases and J 6 bases, with 15 bases left between them. DNA of the CDR3: TGCAGCGCTGGACGCCCTGGCGCCGGGGAGCTGTTTTTT. This gives the protein CSAGRPGAGELFF.

This clonotype was picked up a small number of times. Being one base from a much bigger clone, this may be a read error. This chain links TRBV27 with TRBJ2-2; the D call may be TRBD1 or TRBD2 (5 bases each). In germline, CDR1 is MNHEY, CDR2 SMNVEV (reference sequence). This CDR3 spans 13 amino acids. V gave up 3 bases and J gave up 6 bases, with 8 bases separating them. The DNA for the CDR3 is TGTGCCAGCAGTTTGGGGGAATCCGGGGAGCTGTTTTTT. Its translation: CASSLGESGELFF.

In this sample, this clonotype turned up many times. The V gene is TRBV7-3, the J gene TRBJ2-2; 8 bases are a match to TRBD2. This CDR3 region has 16 residues. After removal of 6 bases from V and 5 bases from J, the junction contained 11 bases not matched to a gene. Per germline, CDR1 SGHTA and CDR2 FQGTGA. Here the CDR3 reads CASSPDGTRGTGELFF. CDR3 nucleotide sequence: TGTGCCAGCAGTCCCGATGGGACTAGAGGAACCGGGGAGCTGTTTTTT.

This clonotype was picked up many times. The chain uses TRBV28 and TRBJ2-7, with D unclear. Trimming stripped 5 bases from V and 0 bases from J, with 8 bases between. Germline values: CDR1 MDHEN, CDR2 SYDVKM. The CDR3 has 13 residues. CDR3 in amino acids: CASSRPGSYEQYF. For the CDR3, the DNA is TGTGCCAGCAGTCGGCCCGGCTCCTACGAGCAGTACTTC.

This clonotype was picked up many times. The genes are TRBV2 and TRBJ1-4; 8 bases are a match to TRBD1. Germline assignment: CDR1 SNHLY and CDR2 FYNNEI. V lost 6 bases, J lost 8 bases, and 11 bases stayed unmatched. CDR3 length equals 15 residues. The CDR3 loop is CASRLAGGAREKLFF. In nucleotides, the CDR3 is TGTGCCAGCAGATTAGCAGGGGGCGCACGGGAAAAACTGTTTTTT.

This clonotype was detected only a few times. The chain recombines TRBV28 with TRBJ1-3; no clear D gene. Germline loops: CDR1 MDHEN, CDR2 SYDVKM. V was pared by 10 bases and J by 0 bases, with 7 bases between. The CDR3 contains 12 residues. The CDR3 is CATFSSGNTIYF. DNA of the CDR3: TGTGCCACCTTTAGCTCTGGAAACACCATATATTTT.

The chain is built from TRBV9 and TRBJ2-2, with D possibly matching TRBD2 (5 bases). From germline, CDR1 is SGDLS and CDR2 YYNGEE. Trimming took 0 bases from V and 0 from J, leaving 9 bases between them. The CDR3 covers 16 residues. The CDR3 DNA reads TGTGCCAGCAGCGTAGAAAGCGGCTCGAACACCGGGGAGCTGTTTTTT. Its translation: CASSVESGSNTGELFF.

The chain couples TRBV4-3 to TRBJ2-7; D possibly corresponds to TRBD2 (5 bases). This CDR3 region has 15 residues. Germline CDR1 and CDR2: LGHNA and YSLEER. The ends were cut back, 0 bases at V and 0 bases at J, with 9 bases in the middle. CDR3 sequence (DNA): TGCGCCAGCAGCCAAGAAGACTATAACTCCTACGAGCAGTACTTC. This gives the protein CASSQEDYNSYEQYF.

This clonotype was detected only a few times. The chain employs TRBV2 and TRBJ1-5; tentatively, D is TRBD1 (5 bases). Germline V lookup: CDR1 SNHLY, CDR2 FYNNEI. The CDR3 has 15 residues. V lost 3 bases and J 4 bases, leaving 13 bases between the germline ends. As DNA, the CDR3 is TGTGCCAGCAGTGACCTGGCAGGGAGGAATCAGCCCCAGCATTTT. Encoded protein: CASSDLAGRNQPQHF.

There are many counts of this clonotype. V and J are TRBV6-2 or TRBV6-3 and TRBJ2-7; D gene uncertain. V was pared by 0 bases and J by 3 bases, with 12 bases between. The CDR3 runs to 15 residues. CDR1 is MNHEY, CDR2 SVGEGT, per germline. CDR3 sequence: CASSYSRSQNYEQYF. The CDR3 nucleotides read TGTGCCAGCAGTTACTCGCGGTCACAGAACTACGAGCAGTACTTC.

There are a few counts of this clonotype. The chain recombines TRBV25-1 with TRBJ2-7, with D hard to call. This CDR3 comprises 13 residues. Germline CDR1 is MGHDK and CDR2 is SYGVNS. Trimming cost V 7 bases and J 0 bases, with 10 bases left between them. The CDR3 coding sequence is TGTGCCAGCAATCCCAGCAGCTCCTACGAGCAGTACTTC. This encodes CASNPSSSYEQYF.

The chain carries TRBV7-2 and TRBJ2-7; TRBD2 might be the D (5 bases). The CDR3 spans 13 residues. The V gene's germline CDR1 is SGHTA and CDR2 FQGNSA. The germline V and J ends were trimmed by 7 bases and 2 bases, with 12 bases remaining between them. DNA for the CDR3: TGTGCCAGCAAACCGGGGATGACCTACGAGCAGTACTTC. Residues: CASKPGMTYEQYF.

This clonotype has only one observation. The J gene is TRBJ2-1, the V gene TRBV6-2 or TRBV6-3, with no clear D. CDR1 is MNHEY, CDR2 SVGEGT, per germline. V was trimmed by 5 bases and J by 8 bases, leaving 16 bases between them. The CDR3 loop spans 14 amino acids. In DNA form, the CDR3 reads TGTGCCAGCAGTGAAGCCGTGGGGTACGATGAGCAGTTCTTC. Protein: CASSEAVGYDEQFF.

A few counts support this clonotype. This sequence joins TRBV7-2 and TRBJ2-1, with D perhaps matching TRBD2 (8 bases). Trimming pared 7 bases from V and 5 bases from J, leaving 21 bases between. The germline V gene encodes CDR1 SGHTA and CDR2 FQGNSA. The CDR3 runs to 16 residues. For the CDR3, the DNA is TGTGCCAGCATCGGACAGGCGGGAGGTGTGAACAATGAGCAGTTCTTC. Protein: CASIGQAGGVNNEQFF.

This clonotype was seen more than once but under ten times. V usage is TRBV9 and J usage is TRBJ2-3, with 8 nucleotides matching TRBD2. CDR3 length equals 16 residues. Per germline, CDR1 SGDLS and CDR2 YYNGEE. Trimming at V came to 3 bases and at J to 4 bases, leaving 10 bases not matched to a gene. CDR3 sequence reads: CASSGHTSGDADTQYF. In DNA form, the CDR3 reads TGTGCCAGCAGCGGACATACTAGCGGCGACGCAGATACGCAGTATTTT. The variable domain in full, completed from reference TRBV9 and TRBJ2-3, reads DSGVTQTPKHLITATGQRVTLRCSPRSGDLSVYWYQQSLDQGLQFLIQYYNGEERAKGNILERFSAQQFPDLHSELNLSSLELGDSALYFCASSGHTSGDADTQYFGPGTRLTVL.

The table lists this clonotype with a count of one. One junction end does not reproduce the germline sequence, and a read error may be involved. The V gene is TRBV6-1, the J gene TRBJ2-7; 7 bases match TRBD1. CDR3 size: 12 residues. Looked up from germline, CDR1 is MNHNS and CDR2 is SASEGT. The CDR3 region has the DNA TGTGCCAGCAGACAGGGGACCTACGAGCAGTGCTTC. Translating gives CASRQGTYEQCF.

The genes are TRBV30 and TRBJ2-7; 12 bases agree with TRBD2. The CDR3 is 14 residues long. The V gene end was trimmed by 6 bases and the J gene end by 4 bases; junction bases not matched to a gene: 7. Germline V gives CDR1 GTSNPN, CDR2 SVGIG (reference sequence). CDR3 nucleotide sequence: TGTGCCTGCTACCAAGGACTAGCGGGATACGAGCAGTACTTC. This translates into CACYQGLAGYEQYF.

This clonotype was observed at least ten times. The V and J genes are TRBV7-8 and TRBJ1-2; weak D call: TRBD1 (6 bases). This CDR3 contains 14 residues. Germline values: CDR1 SGHVS, CDR2 FQNEAQ. Deletions cut 5 bases from V and 4 bases from J, with 14 bases between. The CDR3: CASSLNRDGYGYTF. DNA for the CDR3: TGTGCCAGCAGCCTAAACAGGGATGGCTATGGCTACACCTTC.

V and J are TRBV28 and TRBJ1-2, with D maybe TRBD1 (5 bases). Per the germline V gene, CDR1 is MDHEN and CDR2 is SYDVKM. The V and J ends lost 7 bases and 8 bases respectively, with 14 bases between them. The length of the CDR3 is 12 residues. CDR3: CASTPGDRGYTF. DNA for the CDR3: TGTGCCAGCACACCGGGGGACCGCGGCTACACCTTC.